This T cell receptor beta chain was sequenced during a study of neurological immune-mediated disorders. J was trimmed by 4 bases and V by 6 bases; bases with no gene match: 9. This CDR3 has 14 residues. Germline CDR1 is DFQATT and CDR2 is SNEGSKA (reference sequence). The cDNA was produced through 5'RACE with 10-nucleotide random UMIs. TCRdb independently ran MiXCR on the 5' RACE reads; one entry per CDR3 protein. The sample yields 110,000 or so distinct CDR3 sequences, 3.2% seen once. Sequenced sample: PBMCs. The receptor comes from a woman aged 25 to 39 with multiple sclerosis. The chain employs TRBV20-1 and TRBJ2-7; TRBD2 matches at 10 bases. The CDR3: CSAERAGGGYEQYF. In DNA form, the CDR3 reads TGCAGTGCAGAGAGAGCGGGAGGGGGTTACGAGCAGTACTTC.